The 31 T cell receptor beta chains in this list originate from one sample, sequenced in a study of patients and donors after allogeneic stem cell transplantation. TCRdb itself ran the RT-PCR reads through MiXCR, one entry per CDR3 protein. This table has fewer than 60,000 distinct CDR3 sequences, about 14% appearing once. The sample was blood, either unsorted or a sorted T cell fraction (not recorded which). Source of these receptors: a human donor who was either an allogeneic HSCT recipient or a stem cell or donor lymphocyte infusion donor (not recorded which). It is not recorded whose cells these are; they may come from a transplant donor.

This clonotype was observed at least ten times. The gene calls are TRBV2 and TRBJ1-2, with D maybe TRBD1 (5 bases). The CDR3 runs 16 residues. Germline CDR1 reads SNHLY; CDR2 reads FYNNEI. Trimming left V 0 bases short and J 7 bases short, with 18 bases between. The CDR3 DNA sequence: TGTGCCAGCAGTGAAGCGAGCGGGGCTGTGTACGGTGGCTACACCTTC. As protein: CASSEASGAVYGGYTF.

CDR3 DNA sequence: TGTGCCAGCAGCTCTAGCGGGAAGGTCTTTGAGCAGTTCTTC. Residues: CASSSSGKVFEQFF. J is TRBJ2-1 and V is TRBV7-9; 9 bases match TRBD2. V was clipped by 4 bases and J by 9 bases; unmatched bases: 7. Germline CDR1 reads SEHNR; CDR2 reads FQNEAQ (reference sequence). The CDR3 runs 14 residues.

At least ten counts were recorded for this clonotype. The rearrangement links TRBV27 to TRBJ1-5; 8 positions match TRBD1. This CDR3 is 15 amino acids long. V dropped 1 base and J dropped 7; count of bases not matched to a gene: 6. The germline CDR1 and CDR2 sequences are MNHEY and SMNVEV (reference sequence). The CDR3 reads CASSLYGQGVQPQHF. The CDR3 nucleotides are TGTGCCAGCAGTTTATACGGACAGGGTGTACAGCCCCAGCATTTT.

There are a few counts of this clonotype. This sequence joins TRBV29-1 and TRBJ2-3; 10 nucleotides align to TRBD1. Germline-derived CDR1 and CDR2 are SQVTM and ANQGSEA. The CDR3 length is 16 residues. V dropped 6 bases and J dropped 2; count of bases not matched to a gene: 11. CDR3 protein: CSVKDPDRGITDTQYF. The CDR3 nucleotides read TGCAGCGTCAAAGATCCGGACAGGGGGATCACAGATACGCAGTATTTT.

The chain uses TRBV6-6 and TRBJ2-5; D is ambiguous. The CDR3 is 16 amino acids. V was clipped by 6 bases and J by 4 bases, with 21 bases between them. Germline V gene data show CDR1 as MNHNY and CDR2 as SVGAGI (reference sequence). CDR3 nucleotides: TGTGCCAGCAGACTCCCGGCCTGGGAAAGTGGAGAGACCCAGTACTTC. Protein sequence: CASRLPAWESGETQYF.

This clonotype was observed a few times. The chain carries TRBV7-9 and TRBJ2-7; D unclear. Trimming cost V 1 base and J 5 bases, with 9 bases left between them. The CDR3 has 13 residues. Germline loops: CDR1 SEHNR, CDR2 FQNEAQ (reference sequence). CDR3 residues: CASSLDNGHEQYF. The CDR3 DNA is TGTGCCAGCAGCTTAGATAACGGGCACGAGCAGTACTTC.

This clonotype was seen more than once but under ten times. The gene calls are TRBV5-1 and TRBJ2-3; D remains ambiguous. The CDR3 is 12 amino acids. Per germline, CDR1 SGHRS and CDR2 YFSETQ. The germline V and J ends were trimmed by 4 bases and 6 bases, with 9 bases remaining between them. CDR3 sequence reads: CASSPLEDTQYF. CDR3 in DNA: TGCGCCAGCAGCCCCCTAGAGGATACGCAGTATTTT.

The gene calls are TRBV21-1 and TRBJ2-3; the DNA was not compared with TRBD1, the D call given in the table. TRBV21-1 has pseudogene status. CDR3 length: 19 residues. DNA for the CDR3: TGTGCCAGCAGCAAAAGCCGACCGTTGGGGGAAACTAGCACAGATACGCAGTATTTT. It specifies CASSKSRPLGETSTDTQYF.

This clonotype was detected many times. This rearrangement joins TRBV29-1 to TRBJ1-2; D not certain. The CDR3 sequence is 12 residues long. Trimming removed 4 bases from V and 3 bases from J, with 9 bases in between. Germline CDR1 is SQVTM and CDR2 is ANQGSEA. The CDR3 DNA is TGCAGCGTTGTGGAGAAGGACTATGGCTACACCTTC. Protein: CSVVEKDYGYTF.

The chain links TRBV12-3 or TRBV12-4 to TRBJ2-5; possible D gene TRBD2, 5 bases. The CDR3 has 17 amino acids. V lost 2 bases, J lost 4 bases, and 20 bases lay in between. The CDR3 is CASSLFPGWRAGETQYF. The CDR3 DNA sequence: TGTGCCAGCAGTTTATTTCCGGGTTGGCGGGCGGGAGAGACCCAGTACTTC.

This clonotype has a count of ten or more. The CDR3 reads CASSITGGTYGYTF. In DNA, the CDR3 is TGTGCCAGCAGCATTACAGGGGGTACCTATGGCTACACCTTC. The V gene is TRBV7-2, the J gene TRBJ1-2; 8 nucleotides line up with TRBD1. The ends lost 5 bases at V and 4 bases at J; junction bases unmatched: 6. This CDR3 comprises 14 residues. Germline V gene sequence: CDR1 SGHTA, CDR2 FQGNSA.

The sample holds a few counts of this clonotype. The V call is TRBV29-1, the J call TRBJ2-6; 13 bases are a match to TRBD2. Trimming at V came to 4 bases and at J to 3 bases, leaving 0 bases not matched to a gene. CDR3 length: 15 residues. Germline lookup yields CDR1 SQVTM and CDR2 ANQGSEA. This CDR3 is CSVGTSGSGANVLTF. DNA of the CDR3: TGCAGCGTTGGGACTAGCGGGAGTGGGGCCAACGTCCTGACTTTC. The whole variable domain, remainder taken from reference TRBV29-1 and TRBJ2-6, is SAVISQKPSRDICQRGTSLTIQCQVDSQVTMMFWYRQQPGQSLTLIATANQGSEATYESGFVIDKFPISRPNLTFSTLTVSNMSPEDSSIYLCSVGTSGSGANVLTFGAGSRLTVL.

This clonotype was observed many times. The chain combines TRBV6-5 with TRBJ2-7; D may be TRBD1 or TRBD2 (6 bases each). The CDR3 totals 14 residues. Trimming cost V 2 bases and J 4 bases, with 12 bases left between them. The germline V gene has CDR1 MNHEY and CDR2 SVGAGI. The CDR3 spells CASSYAGQRYEQYF. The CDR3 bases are TGTGCCAGCAGTTACGCGGGACAACGTTACGAGCAGTACTTC.

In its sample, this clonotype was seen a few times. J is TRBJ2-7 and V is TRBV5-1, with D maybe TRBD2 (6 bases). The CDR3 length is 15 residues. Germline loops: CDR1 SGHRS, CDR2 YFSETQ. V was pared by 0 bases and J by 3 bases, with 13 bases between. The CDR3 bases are TGCGCCAGCAGCTTGGCCAACCGGGGAGGCTACGAGCAGTACTTC. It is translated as CASSLANRGGYEQYF.

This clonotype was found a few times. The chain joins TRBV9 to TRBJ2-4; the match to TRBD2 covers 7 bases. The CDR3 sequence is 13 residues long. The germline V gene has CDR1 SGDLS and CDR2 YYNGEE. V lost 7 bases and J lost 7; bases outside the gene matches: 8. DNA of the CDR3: TGTGCCAGCTCGGGGGGAGCCGAGAACATTCAGTACTTC. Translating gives CASSGGAENIQYF.

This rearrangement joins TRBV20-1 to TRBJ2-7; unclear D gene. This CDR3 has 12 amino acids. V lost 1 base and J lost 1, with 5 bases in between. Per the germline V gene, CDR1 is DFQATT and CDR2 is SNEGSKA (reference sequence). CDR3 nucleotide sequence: TGCAGTGCTAGAGTAGAATCCTACGAGCAGTACTTC. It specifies CSARVESYEQYF.

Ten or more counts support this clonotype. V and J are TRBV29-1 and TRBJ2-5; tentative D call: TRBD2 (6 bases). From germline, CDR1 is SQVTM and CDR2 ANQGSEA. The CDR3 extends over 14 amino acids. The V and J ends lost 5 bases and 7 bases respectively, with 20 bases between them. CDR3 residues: CSVFGTATRGTQYF. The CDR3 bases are TGCAGCGTTTTTGGGACTGCAACAAGGGGGACCCAGTACTTC.

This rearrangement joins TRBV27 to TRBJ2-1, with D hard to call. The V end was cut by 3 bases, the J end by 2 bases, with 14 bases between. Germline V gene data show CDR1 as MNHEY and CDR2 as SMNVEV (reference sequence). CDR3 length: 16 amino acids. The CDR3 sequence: CASSFGKVPPYNEQFF. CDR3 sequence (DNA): TGTGCCAGCAGTTTTGGCAAGGTCCCCCCCTACAATGAGCAGTTCTTC.

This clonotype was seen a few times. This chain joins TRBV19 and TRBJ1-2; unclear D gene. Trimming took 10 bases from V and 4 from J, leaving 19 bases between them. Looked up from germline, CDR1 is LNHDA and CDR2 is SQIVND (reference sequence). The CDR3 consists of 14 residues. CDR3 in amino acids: CATKGPALGYGYTF. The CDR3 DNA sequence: TGTGCCACCAAGGGTCCGGCTCTGGGCTATGGCTACACCTTC.

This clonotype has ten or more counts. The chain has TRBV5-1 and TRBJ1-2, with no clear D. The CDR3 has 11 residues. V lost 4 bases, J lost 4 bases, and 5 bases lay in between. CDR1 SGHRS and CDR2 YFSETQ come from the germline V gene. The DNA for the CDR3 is TGCGCCAGCAGCGGCTCCTATGGCTACACCTTC. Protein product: CASSGSYGYTF.

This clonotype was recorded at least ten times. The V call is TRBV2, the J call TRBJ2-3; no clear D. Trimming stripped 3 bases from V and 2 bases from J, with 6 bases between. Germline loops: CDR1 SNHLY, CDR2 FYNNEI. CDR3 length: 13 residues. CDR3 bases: TGTGCCAGCAGTGATGAGGCCACAGATACGCAGTATTTT. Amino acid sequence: CASSDEATDTQYF. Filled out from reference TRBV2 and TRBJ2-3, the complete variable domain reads EPEVTQTPSHQVTQMGQEVILRCVPISNHLYFYWYRQILGQKVEFLVSFYNNEISEKSEIFDDQFSVERPDGSNFTLKIRSTKLEDSAMYFCASSDEATDTQYFGPGTRLTVL.

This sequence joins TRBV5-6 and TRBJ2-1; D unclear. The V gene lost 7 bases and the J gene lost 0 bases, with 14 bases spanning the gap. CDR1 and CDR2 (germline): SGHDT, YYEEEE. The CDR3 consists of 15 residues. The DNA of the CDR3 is TGTGCCAGCTGCCGCCGCTCCCGCTCCTACAATGAGCAGTTCTTC. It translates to CASCRRSRSYNEQFF.

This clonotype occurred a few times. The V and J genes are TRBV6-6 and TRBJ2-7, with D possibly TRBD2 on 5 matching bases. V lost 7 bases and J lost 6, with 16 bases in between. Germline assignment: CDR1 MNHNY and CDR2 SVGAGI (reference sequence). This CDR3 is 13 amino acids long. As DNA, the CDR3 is TGTGCCAGCACCTTCGACTACCCGGGCGAGCAGTACTTC. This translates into CASTFDYPGEQYF.

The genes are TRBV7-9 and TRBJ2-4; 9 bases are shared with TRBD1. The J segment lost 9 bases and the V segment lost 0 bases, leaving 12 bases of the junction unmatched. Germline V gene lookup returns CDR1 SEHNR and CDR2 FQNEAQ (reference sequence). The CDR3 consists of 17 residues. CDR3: CASSLAHGTGIGFIQYF. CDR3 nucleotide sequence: TGTGCCAGCAGCTTAGCGCACGGGACAGGGATTGGGTTCATTCAGTACTTC.

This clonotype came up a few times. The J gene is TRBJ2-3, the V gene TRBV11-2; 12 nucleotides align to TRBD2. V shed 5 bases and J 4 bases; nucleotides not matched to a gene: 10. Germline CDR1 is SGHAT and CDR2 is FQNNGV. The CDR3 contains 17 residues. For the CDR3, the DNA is TGTGCCAGCAGCCCCCGTGCTAGCGGGAGGGGCGCAGATACGCAGTATTTT. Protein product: CASSPRASGRGADTQYF.

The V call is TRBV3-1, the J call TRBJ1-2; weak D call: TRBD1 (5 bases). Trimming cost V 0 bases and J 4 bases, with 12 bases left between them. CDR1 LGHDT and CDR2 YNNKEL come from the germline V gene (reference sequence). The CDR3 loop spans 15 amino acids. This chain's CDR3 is CASSQDGARVYGYTF. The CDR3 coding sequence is TGTGCCAGCAGCCAAGATGGGGCCAGGGTCTATGGCTACACCTTC. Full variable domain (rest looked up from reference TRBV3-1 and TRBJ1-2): DTAVSQTPKYLVTQMGNDKSIKCEQNLGHDTMYWYKQDSKKFLKIMFSYNNKELIINETVPNRFSPKSPDKAHLNLHINSLELGDSAVYFCASSQDGARVYGYTFGSGTRLTVV.

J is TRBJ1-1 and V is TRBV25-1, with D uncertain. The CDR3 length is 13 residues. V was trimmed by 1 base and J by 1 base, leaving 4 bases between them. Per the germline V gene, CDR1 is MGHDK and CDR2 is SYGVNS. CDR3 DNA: TGTGCCAGCAGTGAATCCCCGAACACTGAAGCTTTCTTT. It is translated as CASSESPNTEAFF.

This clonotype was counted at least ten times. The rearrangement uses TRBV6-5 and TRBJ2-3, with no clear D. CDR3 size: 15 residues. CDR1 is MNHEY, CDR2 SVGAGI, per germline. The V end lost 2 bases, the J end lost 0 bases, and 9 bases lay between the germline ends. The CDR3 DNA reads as TGTGCCAGCAGTTACCTCCACCCTAGCACAGATACGCAGTATTTT. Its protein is CASSYLHPSTDTQYF.

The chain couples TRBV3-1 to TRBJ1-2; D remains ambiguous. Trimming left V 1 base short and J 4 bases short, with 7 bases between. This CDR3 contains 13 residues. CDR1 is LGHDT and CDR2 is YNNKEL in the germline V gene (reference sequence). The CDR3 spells CASSQAIGYGYTF. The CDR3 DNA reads TGTGCCAGCAGCCAAGCAATCGGCTATGGCTACACCTTC.

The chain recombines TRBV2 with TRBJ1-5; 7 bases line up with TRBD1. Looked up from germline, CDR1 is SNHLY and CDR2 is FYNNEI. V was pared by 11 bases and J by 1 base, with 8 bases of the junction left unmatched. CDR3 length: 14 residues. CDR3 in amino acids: CAQGKGASNQPQHF. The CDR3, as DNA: TGTGCCCAGGGGAAGGGGGCAAGCAATCAGCCCCAGCATTTT.

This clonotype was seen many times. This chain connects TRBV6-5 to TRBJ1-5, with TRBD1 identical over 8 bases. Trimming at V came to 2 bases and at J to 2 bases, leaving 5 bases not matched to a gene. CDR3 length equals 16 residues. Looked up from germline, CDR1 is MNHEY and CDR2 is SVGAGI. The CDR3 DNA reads TGTGCCAGCAGTTACGGATCACAGGGGGGCAATCAGCCCCAGCATTTT. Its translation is CASSYGSQGGNQPQHF.